This T cell receptor (beta chain) came from a study of vaccination effects on CD4 cells after COVID-19. Before sequencing took place, the ViraFEST assay used viral peptide pools to expand antigen-specific CD4+ T cells. Having been cultured for around nine days, the cells underwent CD4+ T cell isolation. Vaccine recipients, nucleocapsid antibody negative, had no prior SARS-CoV-2 infection. The protocol was immunoSEQ multiplex PCR, while the TCRdb copy is restricted to in-frame clones and leaves out a portion. The table shows some 68,000 clones, with around 80% occurring only once. The germline gives CDR1 MNHEY, CDR2 SVGAGI. The CDR3 totals 14 residues. With 0 bases clipped from V and 7 bases from J, the junction kept 6 bases outside the gene matches. With respect to this clone: Its antigen is still unknown.

Sequenced here: CD4+ T cells from PBMCs cultured with SARS-CoV-2 spike peptides, sampled before COVID-19 vaccination. V gene TRBV6-5 combines with J gene TRBJ2-7, with 7 bases fitting TRBD1. The receptor was derived from a human donor who received a COVID-19 vaccine. CDR3: CASSYSRDSTEQYV. CDR3 nucleotide sequence: TGTGCCAGCAGTTACTCGAGGGACAGCACAGAGCAGTACGTC.